The sequence of this T cell receptor beta chain was determined in a study of early T cells in non-severe SARS-CoV-2 infection. The CDR3 has 12 residues. Germline CDR1 and CDR2: SSHAT and FNYEAQ (reference sequence). Study findings and constraints: Private and CD4 specificities were missed by VDJdb matching, skewed to anti-spike CD8.

This clonotype appeared many times. The antigen remains undetermined. The junction does not match germline at one end; this may be a read error. From the 5' RACE reads, TCRdb called clonotypes with MiXCR, one entry per CDR3 protein. The repertoire includes tens of thousands of distinct CDR3 sequences, about 13% of them detected once, and 1.4% sits in the top ten. This chain joins TRBV7-7 and TRBJ2-2; D unresolved. The sequenced material came from whole blood. The receptor's source is an adult who was a healthcare worker with PCR-confirmed SARS-CoV-2 infection or an uninfected control (not recorded which). The CDR3 sequence is CASSSGAGELFF. For the CDR3, the DNA is TGTGCTAGCAGCAGTGGGGCCGGGGAGCTGTTTTTT.